This T cell receptor (beta chain) was sequenced in a study of blood T cell repertoires in COVID-19. For the study at large: Nucleic acid was either cDNA or gDNA, and it came from T cells, B-cell-depleted T cells, or PBMCs.

With 3 bases removed from V and 6 bases from J, the gap between germline ends came to 12 bases. Germline CDR1 and CDR2: LNHDA and SQIVND (reference sequence). The CDR3 length is 14 residues. This clone was counted only a few times. Source study methods: Estimates of nucleated cell counts were drawn from the amplification of reference gene primers. Measured with immunoSEQ multiplex PCR; TCRdb has only the in-frame clones, and not every one. Clone size and the V and J calls come from that table; the DNA yielded D and trimming. Of a few hundred thousand clones listed, roughly 85% were seen once; the top ten hold less than 3%.

Sequenced: peripheral blood. This sequence joins TRBV19 and TRBJ1-5, with D unclear. This clonotype was obtained from a woman in her 30s with active or convalescent COVID-19. The CDR3 coding sequence is TGTGCCAGTAGTATGAGGGTGAACGGTCAGCCCCAGCATTTT. It is translated as CASSMRVNGQPQHF.